This T cell receptor (beta chain) derives from a study of circulating CD8 cells and anti-PD-1 response in melanoma. Germline trimming cut 6 bases from V and 5 bases from J; bases unmatched to any gene: 4. Germline V gene sequence: CDR1 SQVTM, CDR2 ANQGSEA. The CDR3 runs 12 residues. Four subsets defined by PD-1 and/or TIGIT were sorted from live CD3+CD8+TCRalphabeta+ cells. TCR libraries were prepared from roughly 15 ng of total RNA with the QIAseq Immune Repertoire TCR panel. MiXCR was run by TCRdb on the reads, yielding one entry per CDR3 protein. The sample shows roughly 400 distinct CDR3 sequences, 8% to 10% of them seen only once. This clonotype ranks as medium-sized.

This clonotype was sampled from a human donor with melanoma. This chain uses TRBV29-1 with TRBJ2-5; 9 nucleotides line up with TRBD1. Material: CD8+ T cells from PBMCs, obtained at baseline or after one month of anti-PD-1 therapy (not recorded which). As DNA, the CDR3 is TGCAGCGTCTGGACAGGGGATGAGACCCAGTACTTC. Amino acid sequence: CSVWTGDETQYF.